This record concerns one T cell receptor beta chain sequence. Its target is unknown. This record belongs to a study of molecular identifiers for immune sequencing clone quantification. Whole-study findings and limits: Under 1% of molecules in naive cells, but over 99% of effector molecules, belonged to clones above 20 RNA copies.

Libraries from naive CD8 cells were generated from around 18,000 to 910,000 sorted cells (with 10%, 30% or 50% RNA). Per germline, CDR1 MDHEN and CDR2 SYDVKM. The trim removed 6 bases at V and 3 bases at J, leaving 10 bases unmatched. The CDR3 spans 17 residues. TCRdb re-called the PCR reads with MiXCR, one entry per CDR3 protein. The table records 490,000 or so distinct CDR3 sequences, less than 30% of them present only once. The chain employs TRBV28 and TRBJ1-6; the match to TRBD1 covers 8 bases. The source is a human donor in good health. Some libraries in this study had Jurkat cell RNA spiked in. Sequenced sample: naive CD8+ T cells from blood, with Jurkat cell RNA spiked in. The subset here: FACS-sorted CD8+CD4-CCR7+CD45RA+ naive T cells. CDR3 nucleotides: TGTGCCAGCAGGTTTGTTCTGGGACAGGACTATAATTCACCCCTCCACTTT. Residues: CASRFVLGQDYNSPLHF. The full variable domain, its missing parts supplied by reference TRBV28 and TRBJ1-6, is DVKVTQSSRYLVKRTGEKVFLECVQDMDHENMFWYRQDPGLGLRLIYFSYDVKMKEKGDIPEGYSVSREKKERFSLILESASTNQTSMYLCASRFVLGQDYNSPLHFGNGTRLTVT.